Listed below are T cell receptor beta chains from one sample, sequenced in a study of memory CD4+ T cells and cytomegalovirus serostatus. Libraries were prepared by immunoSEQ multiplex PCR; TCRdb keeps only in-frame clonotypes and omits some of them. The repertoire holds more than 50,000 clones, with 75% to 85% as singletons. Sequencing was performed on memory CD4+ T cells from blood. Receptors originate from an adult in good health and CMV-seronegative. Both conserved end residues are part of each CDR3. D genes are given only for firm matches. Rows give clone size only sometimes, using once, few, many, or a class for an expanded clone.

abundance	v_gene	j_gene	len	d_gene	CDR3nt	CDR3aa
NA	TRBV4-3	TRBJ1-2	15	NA	TGCGCCAGCAGCCAAGTCGTACGGGAGGGAGGAGGCTACACCTTC	CASSQVVREGGGYTF
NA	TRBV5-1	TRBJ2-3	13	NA	TGCGCCAGCAGCTTGGACTTCACAGATACGCAGTATTTT	CASSLDFTDTQYF
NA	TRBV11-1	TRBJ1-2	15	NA	TGTGCCAGCAGCCCCGGGGCCGGGCCTAACTATGGCTACACCTTC	CASSPGAGPNYGYTF
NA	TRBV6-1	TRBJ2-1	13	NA	TGTGCCAGCAGTGAAAGGTCCGCGGGGGCCCATTTCTTC	CASSERSAGAHFF
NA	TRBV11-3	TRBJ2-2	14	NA	TGTGCCAGCAGCTTAGGGCATATCACCGGGGAGCTGTTTTTT	CASSLGHITGELFF
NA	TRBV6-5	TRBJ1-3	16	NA	TGTGCCAGCAGTTACTTGGGGCAGGGCTCTGGAAACACCATATATTTT	CASSYLGQGSGNTIYF
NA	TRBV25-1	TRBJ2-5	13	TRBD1	TGTGCCAGCAGTGGACAGGGGAGGGAGACCCAGTACTTC	CASSGQGRETQYF
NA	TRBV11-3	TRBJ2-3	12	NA	TGTGCCAGCAGCTTAACGCGGGCTACGCAGTATTTT	CASSLTRATQYF
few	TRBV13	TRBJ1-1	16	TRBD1	TGTGCCAGCAGCCGGCGACAGGGGGGAAAGAACACTGAAGCTTTCTTT	CASSRRQGGKNTEAFF
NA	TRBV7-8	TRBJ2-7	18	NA	TGTGCCAGCAGCTTAGTAGGGTCAAGACCCGACGGCGCCTACGAGCAGTACTTC	CASSLVGSRPDGAYEQYF
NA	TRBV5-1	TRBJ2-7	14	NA	TGCGCCAGCAGCTCCGCAGGGTTTACCTACGAGCAGTACTTC	CASSSAGFTYEQYF
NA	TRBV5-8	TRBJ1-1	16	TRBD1	TGTGCCAGCAGCCAACCCCCCGGGACAGGGGGAACTGAAGCTTTCTTT	CASSQPPGTGGTEAFF
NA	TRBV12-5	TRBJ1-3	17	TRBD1	TGTGCTAGTGGTTTGGTCCCGGACAGGCCCTCTGGAAACACCATATATTTT	CASGLVPDRPSGNTIYF
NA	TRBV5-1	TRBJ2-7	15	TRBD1	TGCGCCAGCAGCTCTGCCCGGGACAGGGGGCACGAGCAGTACTTC	CASSSARDRGHEQYF
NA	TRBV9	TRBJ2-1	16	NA	TGTGCCAGCAGCGCCCTCGGGGGAGGAACCTACAATGAGCAGTTCTTC	CASSALGGGTYNEQFF
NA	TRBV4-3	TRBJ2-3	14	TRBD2	TGCGCCAGCAGCCCGCGGGGGGCCCCAGATACGCAGTATTTT	CASSPRGAPDTQYF
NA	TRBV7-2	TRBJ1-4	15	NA	TGTGCCAGCAGCTTAGCCCCACAGGGAGGAGAAAAACTGTTTTTT	CASSLAPQGGEKLFF
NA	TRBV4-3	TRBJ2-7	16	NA	TGCGCCAGCAGCCAAGGGGGCCTAGAGGGTTCCTACGAGCAGTACTTC	CASSQGGLEGSYEQYF
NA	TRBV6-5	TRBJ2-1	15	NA	TGTGCCAGCAGCTTTTTCGGGGCCGCAGCGGGTGAGCAGTTCTTC	CASSFFGAAAGEQFF
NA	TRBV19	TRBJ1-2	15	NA	TGTGCCAGTAGTATAGACTCGCGGGAGGCGAATGGCTACACCTTC	CASSIDSREANGYTF
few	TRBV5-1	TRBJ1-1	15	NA	TGCGCCAGCAGCTTGGGGGGGGCGGTGGCCACTGAAGCTTTCTTT	CASSLGGAVATEAFF
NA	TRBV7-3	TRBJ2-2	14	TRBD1	TGTGCCAGCAGCTCGGGACAGTACACCGGGGAGCTGTTTTTT	CASSSGQYTGELFF
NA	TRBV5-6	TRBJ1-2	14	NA	TGTGCCAGCAGCTTGGATGGGAGAGGCTATGGCTACACCTTC	CASSLDGRGYGYTF
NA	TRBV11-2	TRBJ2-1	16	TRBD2	TGTGCCAGCAGCCGGCCCGGGCTAGCGGGGACACATGAGCAGTTCTTC	CASSRPGLAGTHEQFF
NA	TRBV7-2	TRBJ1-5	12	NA	TGTGCCAGCAGCTTAAATGGGAAGCCCCAGCATTTT	CASSLNGKPQHF
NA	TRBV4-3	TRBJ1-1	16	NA	TGCGCCAGCAGCCAAGACCTCCCGGGGGTGGGCACTGAAGCTTTCTTT	CASSQDLPGVGTEAFF
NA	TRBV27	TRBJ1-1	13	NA	TGTGCCAGCAGTTCCAGGAGGAACACTGAAGCTTTCTTT	CASSSRRNTEAFF
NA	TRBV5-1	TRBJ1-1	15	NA	TGCGCCAGCAGCTTGGAAGGGGTAGGGAACACTGAAGCTTTCTTT	CASSLEGVGNTEAFF
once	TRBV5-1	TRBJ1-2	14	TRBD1	TGCGCCAGCAGCTCCCGGGACAGGGTCTATGGCTACACCTTC	CASSSRDRVYGYTF
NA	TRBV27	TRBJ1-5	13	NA	TGTGCCAGCAGGGCGGGAACGAGCCAGCCCCAGCATTTT	CASRAGTSQPQHF
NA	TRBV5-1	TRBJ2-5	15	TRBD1	TGCGCCAGCAGCTTGGGGACAGGGGTAGCAGAGACCCAGTACTTC	CASSLGTGVAETQYF
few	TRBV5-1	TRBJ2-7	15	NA	TGCGCCAGCAGCTTGGTTCTGACAGGTTCCTACGAGCAGTACTTC	CASSLVLTGSYEQYF
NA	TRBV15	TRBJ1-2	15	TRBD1	TGTGCCACCAGCAGACGGGACAGCCTCGCTGGGGGCTACACCTTC	CATSRRDSLAGGYTF
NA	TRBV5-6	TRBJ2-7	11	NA	TGTGCCAGCAGCTTGTTCAACGAGCAGTACTTC	CASSLFNEQYF
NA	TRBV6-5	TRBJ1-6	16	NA	TGTGCCAGCAGTTATTTATCGGGGGCGGGGGGTTCACCCCTCCACTTT	CASSYLSGAGGSPLHF
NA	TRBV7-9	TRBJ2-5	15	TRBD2	TGTGCCAGCAGCTTAGGAGCGGGAAAGCAAGAGACCCAGTACTTC	CASSLGAGKQETQYF